This TCR beta chain originates from a study of T cell responses to AZD1222 COVID-19 vaccine. Sequenced by immunoSEQ multiplex PCR; TCRdb stores in-frame clones only, minus some. Here the sample spans about 84,000 clones, approximately 83% being singletons. V lost 7 bases, J lost 4 bases, and 16 bases lay in between. The CDR3 is made up of 15 amino acids. Germline V gives CDR1 MNHEY, CDR2 SVGAGI. This TCR derives from an adult who received the AZD1222 COVID-19 vaccine. The material sequenced was peripheral blood, taken 28 days after the second AZD1222 dose. The chain couples TRBV6-5 to TRBJ2-2; no clear D gene. CDR3 protein: CASIRVASSTGELFF. The CDR3 DNA is TGTGCCAGCATAAGGGTGGCGAGTTCCACCGGGGAGCTGTTTTTT.